This entry lists 30 T cell receptor beta chains sequenced from one sample in a study of blood T cells in healthy people across ages. Combining a sample-barcoded 5' primer with a J-beta primer mix, a second PCR ran for about 7 to 11 cycles. TCRdb used MiXCR to reprocess the 5' RACE reads, holding one entry per CDR3 protein. Among 910,000 or so distinct CDR3 sequences listed, 45% to 60% were seen once. Specimen: blood. All receptors come from an older woman in good health.

This clonotype occurred once. The chain couples TRBV2 to TRBJ2-1; D perhaps matches TRBD2 (6 bases). CDR3 length: 12 residues. The V end lost 4 bases, the J end lost 10 bases, and 11 bases lay between the germline ends. Germline V CDR1 and CDR2: SNHLY, FYNNEI. The CDR3 sequence is CASSVSSVEQFF. For the CDR3, the DNA is TGTGCCAGCAGTGTCTCTAGCGTCGAGCAGTTCTTC.

V usage is TRBV20-1 and J usage is TRBJ2-3; either TRBD1 or TRBD2 may supply D (5 bases each). This CDR3 is 18 amino acids long. V gave up 7 bases and J gave up 5 bases, with 31 bases separating them. Germline values: CDR1 DFQATT, CDR2 SNEGSKA (reference sequence). The CDR3 DNA follows: TGCAGTGTCCTATCCGGGACGACCGCCCCTAGGGATCGAGATACGCAGTATTTT. Protein: CSVLSGTTAPRDRDTQYF.

This rearrangement joins TRBV20-1 to TRBJ1-2; weak D call: TRBD1 (5 bases). Trimming took 6 bases from V and 4 from J, leaving 12 bases between them. This CDR3 contains 12 residues. Germline V gene data show CDR1 as DFQATT and CDR2 as SNEGSKA (reference sequence). CDR3 protein: CSATDQGYGYTF. In nucleotides, the CDR3 is TGCAGTGCGACCGATCAGGGCTATGGCTACACCTTC.

This clonotype was picked up a small number of times. The CDR3 loop reads CSARQGLSGEQYF. DNA for the CDR3: TGCAGTGCTAGGCAGGGTCTTTCGGGCGAGCAGTACTTC. This rearrangement joins TRBV20-1 to TRBJ2-5; tentative D call: TRBD1 (5 bases). The end of the DNA is better explained by TRBJ2-7, so the J call may be wrong. Germline CDR1 is DFQATT and CDR2 is SNEGSKA (reference sequence). This CDR3 is 13 amino acids long.

In this sample, this clonotype turned up a few times. The chain is built from TRBV7-9 and TRBJ1-2; D is unclear. This CDR3 region has 12 residues. The germline CDR1 and CDR2 sequences are SEHNR and FQNEAQ (reference sequence). V was clipped by 3 bases and J by 8 bases, with 10 bases between them. CDR3 DNA: TGTGCCAGCAGCTTCGACCCCTGGGGCTACACCTTC. Its translation is CASSFDPWGYTF.

V and J are TRBV12-5 and TRBJ2-3; D gene unclear. The CDR3 extends over 12 amino acids. Germline CDR1 and CDR2: LGHNT and FRNRAP. Trimming shortened V by 7 bases and J by 1 base, and 6 bases separated the two germline ends. The CDR3 sequence is CASAPGTDTQYF. In nucleotides, the CDR3 is TGTGCTAGTGCCCCAGGCACAGATACGCAGTATTTT.

This clonotype has just one count. The chain couples TRBV15 to TRBJ2-5; D perhaps matches TRBD2 (6 bases). This CDR3 is built from 15 residues. The germline gives CDR1 LNHNV, CDR2 YYDKDF (reference sequence). Trimming left V 3 bases short and J 11 bases short, with 22 bases between. In nucleotides, the CDR3 is TGTGCCACCAGCAGGGCGGGGTGGAAGGGCGATGAGCAGTACTTC. This gives the protein CATSRAGWKGDEQYF.

The V and J genes are TRBV28 and TRBJ2-5; 8 bases are shared with TRBD2. Gene TRBJ2-7 matches the end of the DNA better, so the J call may be wrong. Germline values: CDR1 MDHEN, CDR2 SYDVKM. The CDR3 has 14 residues. The CDR3 DNA sequence: TGTGCCAGCTCGACCGGACTAGCCTACTACGAGCAGTACTTC. Its protein product is CASSTGLAYYEQYF.

Turning to this clonotype: One junction end does not reproduce the germline sequence, and a read error may be involved. The rearrangement links TRBV6-6 to TRBJ1-2; possible D gene TRBD1, 5 bases. Germline CDR1 reads MNHNY; CDR2 reads SVGAGI (reference sequence). The CDR3 is 11 residues long. The CDR3 region has the DNA TGTGCCAGCGGGGACCGTGGTGGCTATACCTTC. It yields the protein CASGDRGGYTF.

V is TRBV15 and J is TRBJ2-7; perhaps TRBD2 as D (6 bases). The CDR3 length is 16 residues. V was cut by 6 bases and J by 0 bases, with 18 bases left in between. The V gene's germline CDR1 is LNHNV and CDR2 YYDKDF (reference sequence). The CDR3 reads CATSTSRDLASYEQYF. CDR3 DNA: TGTGCCACCAGTACCAGCAGGGACTTGGCCTCCTACGAGCAGTACTTC.

CDR3 sequence (DNA): TGTGCCAGCAGCCTCATCGACAGGTTGCACACAGATACGCAGTATTTT. Protein sequence: CASSLIDRLHTDTQYF. The genes are TRBV11-2 and TRBJ2-3; weak D call: TRBD1 (6 bases). Germline V CDR1 and CDR2: SGHAT, FQNNGV. The V gene lost 5 bases and the J gene lost 2 bases, with 17 bases spanning the gap. The CDR3 runs 16 residues.

This chain connects TRBV4-3 to TRBJ2-1; weak D call: TRBD1 (5 bases). Per germline, CDR1 LGHNA and CDR2 YSLEER. CDR3 size: 15 residues. Trimming stripped 4 bases from V and 2 bases from J, with 12 bases between. For the CDR3, the DNA is TGCGCCAGCAGCCGAAGAAGCAGGGCCTACAATGAGCAGTTCTTC. Its protein is CASSRRSRAYNEQFF.

The V gene is TRBV12-3 or TRBV12-4, the J gene TRBJ2-3, with 7 bases identical to TRBD2. J gave up 6 bases and V 8 bases, and 11 bases lay outside the gene matches. CDR3 size: 14 residues. The CDR3 loop reads CASFRGGRSDTQYF. CDR3 sequence (DNA): TGTGCCAGCTTTCGAGGCGGGAGAAGTGATACGCAGTATTTT.

The chain links TRBV7-7 to TRBJ2-3; D call uncertain. Per germline, CDR1 SSHAT and CDR2 FNYEAQ (reference sequence). This CDR3 spans 14 amino acids. With 5 bases removed from V and 4 bases from J, the gap between germline ends came to 13 bases. CDR3 nucleotide sequence: TGTGCCAGCAGCGTGCACTCCGGAGCAGATACGCAGTATTTT. Protein: CASSVHSGADTQYF.

This clonotype has more than one count but fewer than ten. The CDR3 DNA is TGTGCCAGCAGCCTCGTTGAGTACGAGCAGTACTTC. Its translation is CASSLVEYEQYF. The chain uses TRBV12-3 or TRBV12-4 and TRBJ2-7; no reliable D call. The CDR3 is 12 residues long. V was cut by 6 bases and J by 4 bases, with 10 bases left in between.

V gene TRBV11-2 combines with J gene TRBJ2-5; possible D gene TRBD1, 6 bases. The germline gives CDR1 SGHAT, CDR2 FQNNGV. V lost 6 bases and J 2 bases, leaving 16 bases between the germline ends. CDR3 length equals 15 residues. CDR3 loop: CASRRNREPQETQYF. The CDR3 DNA reads TGTGCCAGCAGGCGTAACAGGGAACCACAAGAGACCCAGTACTTC.

The chain combines TRBV10-2 with TRBJ2-3, with 8 bases that match TRBD1. CDR1 and CDR2 from the germline V gene are WSHSY and SAAADI. This CDR3 has 14 amino acids. V dropped 7 bases and J dropped 4; count of bases not matched to a gene: 7. Here the CDR3 DNA reads TGCGCCAGCACTGACAGGGGAAGCCCAGATACGCAGTATTTT. It is translated as CASTDRGSPDTQYF.

Regarding this clonotype: The junction does not match germline at one end; this may be a read error. The rearrangement uses TRBV13 and TRBJ1-6; 8 positions agree with TRBD1. Germline CDR1 reads PRHDT; CDR2 reads FYEKMQ (reference sequence). The length of the CDR3 is 14 residues. The CDR3 DNA reads TGTGCCAGCAGCGTAGGACAGGGATTGCCCACGCTCCACTTT. Translated, it gives CASSVGQGLPTLHF.

This clonotype came up a few times. CDR3 in DNA: TGCAGTGCTAGATCCGGTGTCGATGAGCAGTTCTTC. It codes for CSARSGVDEQFF. The rearrangement uses TRBV20-1 and TRBJ2-1; no clear D gene. The V end lost 2 bases, the J end lost 8 bases, and 10 bases lay between the germline ends. The CDR3 is made up of 12 amino acids. CDR1 is DFQATT and CDR2 is SNEGSKA in the germline V gene (reference sequence).

The chain uses TRBV7-2 and TRBJ1-1; D is unclear. The germline V gene encodes CDR1 SGHTA and CDR2 FQGNSA. This CDR3 region has 16 residues. V shed 1 base and J shed 4 bases, with 16 bases lying between them. The CDR3 DNA follows: TGTGCCAGCAGCTTAGGACCGTACCTAAGGCGCACTGAAGCTTTCTTT. It yields the protein CASSLGPYLRRTEAFF.

The chain uses TRBV28 and TRBJ1-2; 8 nucleotides agree with TRBD1. Germline V CDR1 and CDR2: MDHEN, SYDVKM. The CDR3 covers 12 residues. Unmatched junction bases numbered 3, after V lost 10 bases and J lost 2 bases. CDR3 sequence reads: CATQGANYGYTF. DNA of the CDR3: TGTGCCACCCAGGGGGCGAACTATGGCTACACCTTC.

The genes are TRBV7-2 and TRBJ2-3; 10 bases fit TRBD2. The CDR3 spans 16 residues. Germline CDR1 and CDR2: SGHTA and FQGNSA. J lost 2 bases, V lost 3 bases, and 5 bases had no gene match. CDR3: CASSFSGRPFTDTQYF. CDR3 nucleotide sequence: TGTGCCAGCAGCTTTAGCGGGAGGCCTTTCACAGATACGCAGTATTTT. Combining the CDR3 with reference TRBV7-2 and TRBJ2-3 gives the whole variable domain GAGVSQSPSNKVTEKGKDVELRCDPISGHTALYWYRQSLGQGLEFLIYFQGNSAPDKSGLPSDRFSAERTGGSVSTLTIQRTQQEDSAVYLCASSFSGRPFTDTQYFGPGTRLTVL.

The gene calls are TRBV20-1 and TRBJ2-7; 9 bases fit TRBD2. J gave up 5 bases and V 3 bases, and 11 bases lay outside the gene matches. Per germline, CDR1 DFQATT and CDR2 SNEGSKA (reference sequence). This CDR3 is 15 amino acids long. Here the CDR3 DNA reads TGCAGTGCTAGTGGGGCGCGGGAGGGCAGCGACGAGCAGTACTTC. Amino acid sequence: CSASGAREGSDEQYF.

This chain connects TRBV20-1 to TRBJ1-2; 7 nucleotides agree with TRBD1. The V and J ends lost 3 bases and 6 bases, in that order; junction bases with no gene match: 7. The CDR3 is made up of 13 amino acids. Per germline, CDR1 DFQATT and CDR2 SNEGSKA (reference sequence). This CDR3 is CSARETGIHGYTF. Here the CDR3 DNA reads TGCAGTGCTAGGGAGACAGGGATCCATGGCTACACCTTC.

This rearrangement joins TRBV7-2 to TRBJ2-7; D possibly corresponds to TRBD2 (6 bases). The V gene's germline CDR1 is SGHTA and CDR2 FQGNSA. The V end lost 5 bases, the J end lost 7 bases, and 15 bases lay between the germline ends. The CDR3 is made up of 13 amino acids. The CDR3, as DNA: TGTGCCAGCAGCAGCGGGCCCCGGGCTGAGCAGTACTTC. Its translation is CASSSGPRAEQYF.

This clonotype was observed a few times. The V and J genes are TRBV20-1 and TRBJ2-7; TRBD2 agrees at 8 bases. The germline CDR1 and CDR2 sequences are DFQATT and SNEGSKA (reference sequence). Losses at the gene ends were 6 bases for V and 4 bases for J; bases not matched to a gene: 5. The CDR3 sequence is 12 residues long. CDR3 region: CSATTGGYEQYF. The CDR3 DNA sequence: TGCAGTGCGACTACGGGAGGGTACGAGCAGTACTTC.

This clonotype was observed a handful of times. The chain recombines TRBV28 with TRBJ2-6, with D tentatively TRBD1 or TRBD2 (5 bases each). Per germline, CDR1 MDHEN and CDR2 SYDVKM. This CDR3 is 20 amino acids long. The V and J ends lost 0 bases and 0 bases respectively, with 18 bases between them. In DNA form, the CDR3 reads TGTGCCAGCAGTTTATGGGGGGTAGCTAGAACAGGCTCTGGGGCCAACGTCCTGACTTTC. It yields the protein CASSLWGVARTGSGANVLTF.

This clonotype was seen more than once but under ten times. The chain joins TRBV7-2 to TRBJ1-1, with D unclear. Looked up from germline, CDR1 is SGHTA and CDR2 is FQGNSA. The CDR3 runs 11 residues. Trimming shortened V by 1 base and J by 6 bases, and 3 bases separated the two germline ends. The CDR3 is CASSLVAEAFF. DNA of the CDR3: TGTGCCAGCAGCTTAGTTGCTGAAGCTTTCTTT.

The CDR3 sequence: CSAHVGGQLTDTQYF. CDR3 DNA: TGCAGTGCGCACGTGGGGGGACAGCTCACAGATACGCAGTATTTT. The V call is TRBV20-1, the J call TRBJ2-3, with a tentative D call TRBD1 (7 bases). Per the germline V gene, CDR1 is DFQATT and CDR2 is SNEGSKA (reference sequence). Trimming took 6 bases from V and 2 from J, leaving 18 bases between them. The CDR3 spans 15 residues.

The V call is TRBV28, the J call TRBJ1-2; 12 positions match TRBD1. Trimming cost V 11 bases and J 7 bases; bases outside gene matches: 5. The CDR3 consists of 12 residues. Germline V gene data show CDR1 as MDHEN and CDR2 as SYDVKM. CDR3 DNA: TGTGCCGCCGGGACAGGGGGCCTTGGCTACACCTTC. This translates into CAAGTGGLGYTF.